Sequencing of this TCR beta chain was carried out in a study of glioma-infiltrating T cells after dendritic cell vaccination. The wider study: Patients had newly diagnosed or recurrent glioblastoma and received dendritic cell vaccines.

Points on this clone: What it binds is not known.

Input was 2 to 2.5 ug genomic DNA, or all available if less. TCRdb keeps only in-frame clones here, not all; method: immunoSEQ multiplex PCR. The data hold 80,000 to 100,000 clones, with 80% observed a single time. Time point reported: after dendritic cell vaccination, including at tumor progression/relapse. Only patients with spare fresh-frozen tumor and over two years of follow-up were included. Germline V gene lookup returns CDR1 MDHEN and CDR2 SYDVKM. The V and J ends lost 2 bases and 3 bases, in that order; junction bases with no gene match: 16. This CDR3 comprises 19 residues. General observations from the study: Longer survival after dendritic cell vaccination followed higher pretreatment TIL content.

Source: blood, taken after dendritic cell vaccination. This clonotype was sampled from a human donor with glioblastoma. The chain employs TRBV28 and TRBJ2-7; the match to TRBD2 covers 10 bases. The CDR3 region has the DNA TGTGCCAGCAGTTTAATAACTTTACTAGCGGGATACCCGGTCTACGAGCAGTACTTC. It encodes CASSLITLLAGYPVYEQYF.